The 21 T cell receptor beta chains below all came from one sample that was sequenced in a study of blood T cell repertoires in COVID-19. This table comes from immunoSEQ multiplex PCR, and its TCRdb copy is limited to in-frame clones, with some not included. The repertoire holds roughly 250,000 clones, with approximately 90% as singletons. Sequencing used PBMCs or T cells enriched from blood (not recorded which). All receptors derive from a woman in her thirties or forties with acute COVID-19.

In its sample, this clone was seen once. The chain carries TRBV2 and TRBJ2-7; the match to TRBD2 covers 10 bases. V dropped 4 bases and J dropped 6; count of bases not matched to a gene: 6. The V gene's germline CDR1 is SNHLY and CDR2 FYNNEI. This CDR3 contains 14 residues. In DNA form, the CDR3 reads TGTGCCAGCAGTGGTGCTAGCGGGAGTAGCGAGCAGTACTTC. It is translated as CASSGASGSSEQYF. The full variable domain, rest sourced from reference TRBV2 and TRBJ2-7, is EPEVTQTPSHQVTQMGQEVILRCVPISNHLYFYWYRQILGQKVEFLVSFYNNEISEKSEIFDDQFSVERPDGSNFTLKIRSTKLEDSAMYFCASSGASGSSEQYFGPGTRLTVT.

This clone was seen only a few times. The J gene is TRBJ2-7, the V gene TRBV19; no firm D call. This CDR3 contains 13 residues. Germline values: CDR1 LNHDA, CDR2 SQIVND (reference sequence). V lost 5 bases and J 2 bases, leaving 10 bases between the germline ends. This CDR3 reads CASSLGSTYEQYF. As DNA, the CDR3 is TGTGCCAGTAGTTTGGGCAGCACCTACGAGCAGTACTTC.

CDR3 protein: CAISGSGQASGTF. CDR3 coding DNA: TGTGCCATCAGTGGATCGGGACAGGCCTCCGGCACCTTC. The genes are TRBV10-3 and TRBJ1-2, with 8 bases aligning to TRBD1. J gave up 13 bases and V 4 bases, and 11 bases lay outside the gene matches. The CDR3 loop spans 13 amino acids. The V gene's germline CDR1 is ENHRY and CDR2 SYGVKD.

The CDR3 here is CASSLGQLYNEQFF. The CDR3 region has the DNA TGCGCCAGCAGCTTGGGACAGCTATACAATGAGCAGTTCTTC. The chain recombines TRBV5-1 with TRBJ2-1, with D tentatively TRBD1 (5 bases). Per the germline V gene, CDR1 is SGHRS and CDR2 is YFSETQ. Trimming took off 0 bases at V and 4 bases at J, with 8 bases between the two ends. CDR3 length: 14 amino acids.

V and J are TRBV28 and TRBJ1-2; 7 bases fit TRBD1. V trimming: 4 bases; J trimming: 4 bases; junction bases outside the gene matches: 6. The germline V gene has CDR1 MDHEN and CDR2 SYDVKM. The CDR3 is made up of 14 amino acids. The CDR3 DNA reads as TGTGCCAGCAGTTCGGGACAGCAGACCTATGGCTACACCTTC. It translates to CASSSGQQTYGYTF.

V is TRBV7-2 and J is TRBJ1-3; D not resolved. This CDR3 spans 18 amino acids. CDR1 SGHTA and CDR2 FQGNSA come from the germline V gene. V was cut by 4 bases and J by 0 bases, with 19 bases left in between. CDR3 sequence (DNA): TGTGCCAGCAGCTCGGGAGCTCCGGGTTTTCTCTCTGGAAACACCATATATTTT. Amino acids: CASSSGAPGFLSGNTIYF.

The rearrangement uses TRBV5-1 and TRBJ2-7; D is ambiguous. The CDR3 spans 14 residues. Trimming removed 6 bases from V and 0 bases from J, with 13 bases in between. Germline CDR1 reads SGHRS; CDR2 reads YFSETQ. The CDR3 DNA follows: TGCGCCAGCACCTTTGACACCAACTCCTACGAGCAGTACTTC. Its protein is CASTFDTNSYEQYF.

The chain couples TRBV24-1 to TRBJ2-3; D is undetermined. This CDR3 spans 14 amino acids. From germline, CDR1 is KGHDR and CDR2 SFDVKD. V lost 3 bases to trimming and J lost 4 bases, with 10 bases between them. The CDR3 DNA reads TGTGCCACCAGTGATAGTGCGCCCCCAGATACGCAGTATTTT. Its translation is CATSDSAPPDTQYF.

The CDR3 spells CASSQDRGQFF. In nucleotides, the CDR3 is TGCGCCAGCAGCCAAGATAGGGGGCAGTTCTTC. The V and J genes are TRBV4-1 and TRBJ2-1; perhaps TRBD1 as D (5 bases). CDR3 size: 11 residues. The germline V and J ends were trimmed by 0 bases and 12 bases, with 6 bases remaining between them. The germline gives CDR1 MGHRA, CDR2 YSYEKL.

V usage is TRBV5-1 and J usage is TRBJ2-3; TRBD1 aligns across 7 bases. The length of the CDR3 is 16 residues. Germline values: CDR1 SGHRS, CDR2 YFSETQ. Trimming took 4 bases from V and 0 from J; bases not matched to a gene: 8. This CDR3 is CASSLWDSPSTDTQYF. The CDR3 bases are TGCGCCAGCAGCCTCTGGGACAGCCCTAGCACAGATACGCAGTATTTT.

Comment on this clone: Other DNA sequences within the sample encode an identical CDR3. The chain uses TRBV3-1 (or the pseudogene TRBV3-2) and TRBJ2-1; no firm D call. The CDR3 contains 11 residues. CDR1 is LGHDT and CDR2 is YNNKEL in the germline V gene (reference sequence). V was shortened by 3 bases and J by 6 bases, with 3 bases between the two germline ends. The CDR3 protein is CASSQANEQFF. CDR3 nucleotide sequence: TGTGCCAGCAGCCAGGCCAATGAGCAGTTCTTC.

CDR3 region: CASSGGQWGMNTEAFF. The CDR3 DNA is TGTGCCAGCAGCGGGGGACAGTGGGGCATGAACACTGAAGCTTTCTTT. The chain joins TRBV7-8 to TRBJ1-1; 7 bases are shared with TRBD1. Germline CDR1 SGHVS, CDR2 FQNEAQ. CDR3 length: 16 amino acids. The junction had 9 bases not matched to a gene; V was cut back by 5 bases and J by 0 bases.

The chain carries TRBV28 and TRBJ2-7; TRBD2 is a possible D gene (7 bases). Germline lookup yields CDR1 MDHEN and CDR2 SYDVKM. The CDR3 runs 13 residues. Trimming removed 6 bases at V and 4 bases at J, with 13 bases between. The CDR3 region is CASRQGGAYEQYF. The CDR3 DNA sequence: TGTGCCAGCAGACAGGGAGGGGCATACGAGCAGTACTTC. Based on the CDR3 plus reference TRBV28 and TRBJ2-7, the full variable domain is DVKVTQSSRYLVKRTGEKVFLECVQDMDHENMFWYRQDPGLGLRLIYFSYDVKMKEKGDIPEGYSVSREKKERFSLILESASTNQTSMYLCASRQGGAYEQYFGPGTRLTVT.

This chain links TRBV24-1 with TRBJ2-5, with 7 bases aligning to TRBD1. Germline CDR1 and CDR2: KGHDR and SFDVKD. This CDR3 comprises 15 residues. V trimming: 1 base; J trimming: 1 base; junction bases outside the gene matches: 2. CDR3 sequence (DNA): TGTGCCACCAGTGATTTTAACAGGGGCCAAGAGACCCAGTACTTC. This translates into CATSDFNRGQETQYF.

This chain connects TRBV18 to TRBJ2-1, with 8 bases fitting TRBD2. Per germline, CDR1 KGHSH and CDR2 LQKENI. Trimming at V came to 5 bases and at J to 4 bases, leaving 10 bases not matched to a gene. The CDR3 runs 16 residues. In DNA form, the CDR3 reads TGTGCCAGCTCATATACTAGTGCGGGAGGTTACAATGAGCAGTTCTTC. Amino acid sequence: CASSYTSAGGYNEQFF.

This rearrangement joins TRBV7-8 to TRBJ2-1; 11 bases align to TRBD2. From germline, CDR1 is SGHVS and CDR2 FQNEAQ. Trimming at V came to 6 bases and at J to 7 bases, leaving 8 bases not matched to a gene. This CDR3 comprises 15 residues. As DNA, the CDR3 is TGTGCCAGCAGTCGTACTAGCGGGAGCCCTAATGAGCAGTTCTTC. This gives the protein CASSRTSGSPNEQFF.

The chain joins TRBV28 to TRBJ1-5; TRBD1 matches 7 bases. This CDR3 comprises 15 residues. Per the germline V gene, CDR1 is MDHEN and CDR2 is SYDVKM. J lost 2 bases, V lost 8 bases, and 9 bases had no gene match. The CDR3 coding sequence is TGTGCCAGCCAGCGACCTACAGGGGGCAATCAGCCCCAGCATTTT. Its translation: CASQRPTGGNQPQHF.

The chain carries TRBV4-1 and TRBJ1-5; 12 bases are a match to TRBD1. The CDR3 contains 19 residues. Germline CDR1 reads MGHRA; CDR2 reads YSYEKL. J gave up 2 bases and V 0 bases, and 8 bases lay outside the gene matches. In DNA form, the CDR3 reads TGCGCCAGCAGCCAAGATCTGGGACAGGGGGCGCTTGGCAATCAGCCCCAGCATTTT. Amino acid sequence: CASSQDLGQGALGNQPQHF.

This chain links TRBV19 with TRBJ1-1; TRBD1 is a possible D gene (6 bases). This CDR3 has 13 amino acids. V lost 7 bases, J lost 4 bases, and 13 bases lay in between. Looked up from germline, CDR1 is LNHDA and CDR2 is SQIVND (reference sequence). CDR3 loop: CASNGGLVTEAFF. CDR3 DNA sequence: TGTGCCAGTAACGGGGGGCTAGTCACTGAAGCTTTCTTT.

This chain connects TRBV4-3 to TRBJ1-2; D unclear. From germline, CDR1 is LGHNA and CDR2 YSLEER. This CDR3 is built from 16 residues. V was pared by 0 bases and J by 4 bases, with 15 bases between. CDR3 coding DNA: TGCGCCAGCAGCCAAGACTGGAGGCAGGCTCTCTATGGCTACACCTTC. Translating gives CASSQDWRQALYGYTF.

The CDR3 sequence is CASSLSSNTEAFF. The CDR3 DNA sequence: TGTGCCAGCAGTTTATCGTCGAACACTGAAGCTTTCTTT. This chain joins TRBV12-3 or TRBV12-4 and TRBJ1-1; D unclear. The CDR3 has 13 amino acids. Trimming took 2 bases from V and 1 from J, leaving 5 bases between them.